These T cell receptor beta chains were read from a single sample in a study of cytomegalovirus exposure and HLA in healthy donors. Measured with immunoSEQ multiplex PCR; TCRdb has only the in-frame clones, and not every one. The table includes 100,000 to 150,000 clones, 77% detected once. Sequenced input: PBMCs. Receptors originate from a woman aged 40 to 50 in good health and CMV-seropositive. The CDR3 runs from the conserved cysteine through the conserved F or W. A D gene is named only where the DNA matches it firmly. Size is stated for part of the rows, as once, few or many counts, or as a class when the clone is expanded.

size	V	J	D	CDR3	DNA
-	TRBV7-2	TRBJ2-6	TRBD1	CASSTRTGTGANVLTF	TGTGCCAGCAGCACCCGGACAGGGACTGGGGCCAACGTCCTGACTTTC
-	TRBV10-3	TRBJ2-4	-	CAIRTDLRDGNIQYF	TGTGCCATCAGGACGGATCTCCGGGATGGGAACATTCAGTACTTC
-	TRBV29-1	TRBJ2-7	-	CSVVEGDINEQYF	TGCAGCGTTGTCGAGGGGGACATAAACGAGCAGTACTTC
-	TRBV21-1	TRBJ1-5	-	CASSRDRVNVSNQPQHF	TGTGCCAGCAGCAGGGACAGGGTCAATGTGAGCAATCAGCCCCAGCATTTT
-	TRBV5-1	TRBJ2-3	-	CASSSALLGTDTQYF	TGCGCCAGCAGCTCTGCGTTGTTAGGCACAGATACGCAGTATTTT
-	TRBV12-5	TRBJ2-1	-	CASGSRAGRDGEQFF	TGTGCTAGTGGTTCTCGAGCTGGGAGAGACGGTGAGCAGTTCTTC
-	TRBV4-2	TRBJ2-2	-	CASSQESGVRSGELFF	TGTGCCAGCAGCCAAGAGTCGGGAGTAAGATCCGGGGAGCTGTTTTTT
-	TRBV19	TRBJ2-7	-	CATRTGLPSYEQYF	TGTGCCACCAGGACCGGACTTCCCTCCTACGAGCAGTACTTC
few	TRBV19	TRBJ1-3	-	CASSITSRGNTIYF	TGTGCCAGTAGTATAACTTCAAGAGGAAACACCATATATTTT
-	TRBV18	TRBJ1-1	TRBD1	CASSRQGLEAFF	TGTGCCAGCTCACGACAGGGTCTTGAAGCTTTCTTT
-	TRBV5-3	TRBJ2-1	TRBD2	CARSLNSGGQFF	TGTGCCAGAAGCTTAAATAGCGGGGGGCAGTTCTTC
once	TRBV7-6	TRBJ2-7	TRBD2	CASSPKAGTSGAYEQYF	TGTGCCAGCAGCCCAAAGGCCGGGACTAGCGGAGCTTACGAGCAGTACTTC
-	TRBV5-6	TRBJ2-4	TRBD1	CASSSRDREWVAKNSQYF	TGTGCCAGCAGCTCCCGGGACAGGGAATGGGTAGCCAAAAACAGTCAGTACTTC
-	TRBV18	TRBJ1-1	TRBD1	CASSENRGPEAFF	TGTGCCAGCTCCGAGAACAGGGGCCCTGAAGCTTTCTTT
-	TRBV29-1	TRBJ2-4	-	CSVRLGMAKNIQYF	TGCAGCGTTAGACTAGGGATGGCCAAAAACATTCAGTACTTC
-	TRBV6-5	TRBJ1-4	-	CASSYSGGSNEKLFF	TGTGCCAGCAGTTACAGCGGGGGGTCAAATGAAAAACTGTTTTTT
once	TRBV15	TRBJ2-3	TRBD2	CATSGPGLADTDTQYF	TGTGCCACCAGCGGTCCGGGACTAGCGGATACAGATACGCAGTATTTT
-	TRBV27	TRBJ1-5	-	CASRSIRVFEPQHF	TGTGCCAGCAGGTCCATCAGGGTTTTTGAGCCCCAGCATTTT
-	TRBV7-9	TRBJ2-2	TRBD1	CASSPWTGTGELFF	TGTGCCAGCAGCCCGTGGACAGGGACCGGGGAGCTGTTTTTT
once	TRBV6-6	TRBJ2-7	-	CASSYSSREPSYEQYF	TGTGCCAGCAGTTACTCGAGCCGGGAGCCCTCCTACGAGCAGTACTTC
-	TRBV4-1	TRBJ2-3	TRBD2	CASSQGSGGTDTQYF	TGCGCCAGCAGCCAGGGGAGCGGGGGCACAGATACGCAGTATTTT
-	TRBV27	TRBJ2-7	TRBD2	CASSSRAGVAGEQYF	TGTGCCAGCAGTTCCAGAGCGGGAGTTGCCGGAGAGCAGTACTTC
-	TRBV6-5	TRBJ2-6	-	CASSSDSTGANVLTF	TGTGCCAGCAGCTCGGACAGCACTGGGGCCAACGTCCTGACTTTC
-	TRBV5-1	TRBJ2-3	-	CASSSGQSTDTQYF	TGCGCCAGCAGCTCCGGACAGAGCACAGATACGCAGTATTTT
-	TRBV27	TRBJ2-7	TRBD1	CASIGQGLPYEQYF	TGTGCCAGCATAGGACAGGGGCTACCCTACGAGCAGTACTTC
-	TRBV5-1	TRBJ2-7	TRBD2	CASSLAGPPYEQYF	TGCGCCAGCAGTCTAGCGGGACCCCCCTACGAGCAGTACTTC
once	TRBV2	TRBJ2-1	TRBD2	CATQFTSGSDEQFF	TGTGCCACCCAGTTTACTAGCGGGAGTGATGAGCAGTTCTTC
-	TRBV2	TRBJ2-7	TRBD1	CASRETGDSNEQYF	TGTGCCAGCAGAGAGACAGGGGACAGCAACGAGCAGTACTTC
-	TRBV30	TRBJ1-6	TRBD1	CAWRGTGISPLHF	TGTGCCTGGAGGGGGACAGGGATTTCACCCCTCCACTTT
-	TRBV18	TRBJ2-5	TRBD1	CASSPSTGEETQYF	TGTGCCAGCTCACCCTCGACAGGGGAAGAGACCCAGTACTTC
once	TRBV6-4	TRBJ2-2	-	CASSESGTGELFF	TGTGCCAGCAGTGAAAGCGGCACCGGGGAGCTGTTTTTT
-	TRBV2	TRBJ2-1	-	CASSRGGGSSSYNEQFF	TGTGCCAGCAGTCGAGGGGGGGGGTCTAGCTCCTACAATGAGCAGTTCTTC